This is a list of T cell receptor beta chains from one sample in a study of T-cell reconstitution after alpha-beta-depleted transplantation in children. TCRdb fed the PCR reads into MiXCR, producing one record per CDR3 protein. Of 200,000 or so distinct CDR3 sequences listed, 5% to 6.5% are singletons. The material was PBMCs, obtained before TCRalphabeta/CD19-depleted stem cell transplant. These receptors were collected from a girl under two years old with combined immunodeficiency, due to receive a stem cell transplant. CDR3s include the opening cysteine and the closing phenylalanine or tryptophan. Each record gives: V gene, clone size, J gene, D gene, CDR3 protein, CDR3 DNA. The D gene is left open where the match is weak. Sizes are listed as once, few, many, or a class for an expanded clone.

TRBV7-8	many	TRBJ2-7	TRBD2	CASSLAFSGRGVYEQYF	TGTGCCAGCAGCTTAGCGTTTAGCGGGAGAGGGGTCTACGAGCAGTACTTC
TRBV5-5	many	TRBJ2-3	TRBD2	CASTRPGGPTDTQYF	TGTGCCAGCACCCGACCGGGGGGGCCCACAGATACGCAGTATTTT
TRBV20-1	many	TRBJ2-7	NA	CSASPTGNTQTYEQYF	TGCAGTGCCAGCCCGACAGGAAATACACAAACCTACGAGCAGTACTTC
TRBV12-3/TRBV12-4	many	TRBJ1-2	NA	CASSPPGDYGYTF	TGTGCCAGCAGCCCCCCGGGTGACTATGGCTACACCTTC
TRBV5-1	many	TRBJ2-7	TRBD1	CASSLSITGTGDEQYF	TGCGCCAGCAGCTTATCCATAACCGGGACAGGGGACGAGCAGTACTTC
TRBV7-3	many	TRBJ2-3	TRBD2	CASSHTGLDQDTQYF	TGTGCCAGCAGCCACACCGGACTAGATCAAGATACGCAGTATTTT
TRBV29-1	many	TRBJ2-7	TRBD2	CSAVLPGLGDEQYF	TGCAGCGCCGTACTACCGGGACTAGGGGACGAGCAGTACTTC
TRBV14	few	TRBJ2-6	TRBD1	CASSQEGQGVYGANVLTF	TGTGCCAGCAGCCAAGAGGGACAGGGCGTGTATGGGGCCAACGTCCTGACTTTC
TRBV24-1	many	TRBJ2-5	TRBD1	CATSALDRGGTQYF	TGTGCCACCAGTGCCCTAGACAGGGGAGGGACCCAGTACTTC
TRBV12-3/TRBV12-4	many	TRBJ2-1	TRBD2	CASSLAGGNYNEQFF	TGTGCCAGCAGTCTAGCGGGAGGTAACTACAATGAGCAGTTCTTC
TRBV7-8	many	TRBJ2-1	TRBD2	CASSLVQSWTSGSTINEQFF	TGTGCCAGCAGCTTAGTTCAGTCGTGGACTAGCGGGAGTACGATCAATGAGCAGTTCTTC
TRBV7-8	many	TRBJ2-3	NA	CASSPDTGLRDTQYF	TGTGCCAGCAGCCCCGACACGGGGCTGAGGGATACGCAGTATTTT
TRBV12-3/TRBV12-4	many	TRBJ2-1	TRBD2	CASSSTSGRINEQFF	TGTGCCAGCAGTTCGACTAGCGGGAGGATAAATGAGCAGTTCTTC
TRBV4-1	many	TRBJ1-1	NA	CASSQDPGAGTEAFF	TGCGCCAGCAGCCAAGATCCTGGGGCTGGCACTGAAGCTTTCTTT